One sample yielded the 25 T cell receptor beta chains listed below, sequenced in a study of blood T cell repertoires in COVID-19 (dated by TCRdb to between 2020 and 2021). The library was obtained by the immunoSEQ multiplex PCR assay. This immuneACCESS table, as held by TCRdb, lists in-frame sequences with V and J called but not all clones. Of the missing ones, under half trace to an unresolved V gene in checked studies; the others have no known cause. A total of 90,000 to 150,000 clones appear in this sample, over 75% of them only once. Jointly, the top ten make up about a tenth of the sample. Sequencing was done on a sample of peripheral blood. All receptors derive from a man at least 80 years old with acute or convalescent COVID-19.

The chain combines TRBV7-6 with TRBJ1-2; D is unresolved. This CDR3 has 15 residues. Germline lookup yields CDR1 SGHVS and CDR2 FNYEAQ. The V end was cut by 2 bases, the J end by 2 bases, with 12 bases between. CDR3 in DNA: TGTGCCAGCAGCTTATCCCCGAGAGAAAACTATGGCTACACCTTC. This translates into CASSLSPRENYGYTF.

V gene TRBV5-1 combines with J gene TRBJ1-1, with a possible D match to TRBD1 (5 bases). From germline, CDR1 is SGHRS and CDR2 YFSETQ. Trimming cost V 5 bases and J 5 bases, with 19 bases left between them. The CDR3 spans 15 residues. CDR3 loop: CASRPLQGPGTEAFF. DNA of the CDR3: TGCGCCAGCAGACCCCTCCAGGGCCCTGGGACTGAAGCTTTCTTT.

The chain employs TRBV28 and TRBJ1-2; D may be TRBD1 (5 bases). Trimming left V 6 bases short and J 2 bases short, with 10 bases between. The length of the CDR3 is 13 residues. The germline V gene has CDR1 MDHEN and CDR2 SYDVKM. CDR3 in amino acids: CASSLRQNYGYTF. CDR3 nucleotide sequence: TGTGCCAGCAGCCTAAGACAGAACTATGGCTACACCTTC.

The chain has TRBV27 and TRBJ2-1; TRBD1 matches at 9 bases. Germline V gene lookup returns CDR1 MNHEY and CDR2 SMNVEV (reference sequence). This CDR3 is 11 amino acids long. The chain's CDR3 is CDRGRYNEQFF. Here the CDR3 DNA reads TGTGACAGGGGGCGCTACAATGAGCAGTTCTTC.

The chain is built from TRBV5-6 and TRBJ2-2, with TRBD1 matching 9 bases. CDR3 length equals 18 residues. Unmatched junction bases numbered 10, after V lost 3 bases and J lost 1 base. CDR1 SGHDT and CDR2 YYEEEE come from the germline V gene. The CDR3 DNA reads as TGTGCCAGCAGCTCCATGGGACAGGGATACATGAACACCGGGGAGCTGTTTTTT. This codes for CASSSMGQGYMNTGELFF.

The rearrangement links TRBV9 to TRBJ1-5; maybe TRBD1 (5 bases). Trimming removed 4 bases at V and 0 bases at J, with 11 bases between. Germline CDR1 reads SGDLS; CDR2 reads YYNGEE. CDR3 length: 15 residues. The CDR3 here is CASSTTGTSNQPQHF. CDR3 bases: TGTGCCAGCAGCACCACAGGAACTAGCAATCAGCCCCAGCATTTT.

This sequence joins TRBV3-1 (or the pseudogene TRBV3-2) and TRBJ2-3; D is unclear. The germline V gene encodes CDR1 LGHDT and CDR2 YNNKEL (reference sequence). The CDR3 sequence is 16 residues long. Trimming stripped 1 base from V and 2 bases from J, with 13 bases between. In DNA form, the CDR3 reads TGTGCCAGCAGCCAAGTCCCGCGCCTTATCACAGATACGCAGTATTTT. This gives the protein CASSQVPRLITDTQYF.

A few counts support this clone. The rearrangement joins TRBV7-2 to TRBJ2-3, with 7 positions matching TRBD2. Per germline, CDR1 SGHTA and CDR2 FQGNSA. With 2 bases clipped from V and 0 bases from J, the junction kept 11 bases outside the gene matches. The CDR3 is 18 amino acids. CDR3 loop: CASSLLPPAGLSTDTQYF. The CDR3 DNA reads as TGTGCCAGCAGCTTACTGCCCCCAGCGGGGCTAAGCACAGATACGCAGTATTTT.

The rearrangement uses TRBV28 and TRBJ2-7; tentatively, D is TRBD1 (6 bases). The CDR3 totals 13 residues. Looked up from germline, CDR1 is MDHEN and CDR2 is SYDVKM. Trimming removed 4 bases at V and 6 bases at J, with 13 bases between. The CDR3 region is CASSSSPGVEQYF. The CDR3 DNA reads TGTGCCAGCAGTTCGTCCCCAGGGGTCGAGCAGTACTTC.

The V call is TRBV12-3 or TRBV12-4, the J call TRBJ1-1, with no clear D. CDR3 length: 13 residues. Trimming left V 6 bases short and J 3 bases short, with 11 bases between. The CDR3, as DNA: TGTGCCAGCAGGCGGCGGTTGGACACTGAAGCTTTCTTT. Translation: CASRRRLDTEAFF.

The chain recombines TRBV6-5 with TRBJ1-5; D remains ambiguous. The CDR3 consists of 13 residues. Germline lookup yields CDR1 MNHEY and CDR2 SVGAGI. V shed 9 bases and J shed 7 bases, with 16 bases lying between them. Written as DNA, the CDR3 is TGTGCCAGTTCTATCGGGGTCGGACAGCCCCAGCATTTT. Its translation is CASSIGVGQPQHF.

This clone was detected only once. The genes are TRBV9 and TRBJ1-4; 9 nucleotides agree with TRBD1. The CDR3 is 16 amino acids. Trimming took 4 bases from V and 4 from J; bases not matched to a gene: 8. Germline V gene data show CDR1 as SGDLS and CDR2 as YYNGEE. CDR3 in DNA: TGTGCCAGCAGCTTTAGTTCGGGACAGGGTAATGAAAAACTGTTTTTT. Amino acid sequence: CASSFSSGQGNEKLFF.

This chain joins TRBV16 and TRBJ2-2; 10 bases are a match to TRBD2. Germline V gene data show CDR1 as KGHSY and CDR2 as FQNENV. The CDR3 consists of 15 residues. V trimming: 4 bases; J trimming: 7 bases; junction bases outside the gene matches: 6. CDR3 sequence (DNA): TGTGCCAGCAGCCGGCTAGCGGGAGCGGTCGGGGAGCTGTTTTTT. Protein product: CASSRLAGAVGELFF.

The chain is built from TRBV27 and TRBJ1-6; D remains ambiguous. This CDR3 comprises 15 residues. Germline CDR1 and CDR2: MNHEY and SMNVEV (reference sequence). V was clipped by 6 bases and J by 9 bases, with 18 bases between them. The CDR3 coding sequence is TGTGCCAGCAGGTCCGGGGAGGGAAGAAGTTCACCCCTCCACTTT. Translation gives CASRSGEGRSSPLHF.

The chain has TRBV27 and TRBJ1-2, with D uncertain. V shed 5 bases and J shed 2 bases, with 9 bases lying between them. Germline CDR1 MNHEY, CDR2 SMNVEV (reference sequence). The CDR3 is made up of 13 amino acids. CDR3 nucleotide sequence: TGTGCCAGCAGTCCGGGGAACAACTATGGCTACACCTTC. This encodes CASSPGNNYGYTF.

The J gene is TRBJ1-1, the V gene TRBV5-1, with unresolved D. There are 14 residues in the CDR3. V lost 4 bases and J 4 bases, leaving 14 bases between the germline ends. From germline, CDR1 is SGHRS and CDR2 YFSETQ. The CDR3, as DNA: TGCGCCAGCAGCGTTGGATCCGGAGGCACTGAAGCTTTCTTT. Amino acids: CASSVGSGGTEAFF.

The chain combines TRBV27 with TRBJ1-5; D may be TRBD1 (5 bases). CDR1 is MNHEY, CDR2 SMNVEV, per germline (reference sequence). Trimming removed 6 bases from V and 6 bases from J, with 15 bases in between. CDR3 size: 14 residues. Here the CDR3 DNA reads TGTGCCAGCAGACCTACGGGGGAGGGTCAGCCCCAGCATTTT. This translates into CASRPTGEGQPQHF.

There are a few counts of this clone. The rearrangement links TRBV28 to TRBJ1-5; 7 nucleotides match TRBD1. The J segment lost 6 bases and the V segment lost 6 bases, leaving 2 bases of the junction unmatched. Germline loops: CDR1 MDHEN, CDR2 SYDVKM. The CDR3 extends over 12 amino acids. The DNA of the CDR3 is TGTGCCAGCAGCAGGGGGACTCAGCCCCAGCATTTT. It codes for CASSRGTQPQHF.

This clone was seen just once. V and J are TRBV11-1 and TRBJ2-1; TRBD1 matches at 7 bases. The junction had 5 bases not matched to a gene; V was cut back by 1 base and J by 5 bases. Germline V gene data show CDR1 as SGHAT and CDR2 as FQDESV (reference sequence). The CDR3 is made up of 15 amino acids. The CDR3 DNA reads TGTGCCAGCAGCTTAGAACAGGGGACCCACAATGAGCAGTTCTTC. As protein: CASSLEQGTHNEQFF.

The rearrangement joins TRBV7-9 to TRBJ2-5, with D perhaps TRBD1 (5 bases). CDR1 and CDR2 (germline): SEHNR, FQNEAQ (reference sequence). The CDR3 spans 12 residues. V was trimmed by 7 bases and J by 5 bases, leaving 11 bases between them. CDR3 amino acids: CASKDKGETQYF. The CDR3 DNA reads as TGTGCCAGCAAAGATAAGGGGGAGACCCAGTACTTC.

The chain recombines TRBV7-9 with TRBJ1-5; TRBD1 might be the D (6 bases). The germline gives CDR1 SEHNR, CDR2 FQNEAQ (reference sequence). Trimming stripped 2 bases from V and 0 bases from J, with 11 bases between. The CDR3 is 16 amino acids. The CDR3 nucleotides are TGTGCCAGCAGCTTAAGTACAGGGAATAGCAATCAGCCCCAGCATTTT. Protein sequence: CASSLSTGNSNQPQHF. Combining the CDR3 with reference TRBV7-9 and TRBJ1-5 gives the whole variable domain DTGVSQNPRHKITKRGQNVTFRCDPISEHNRLYWYRQTLGQGPEFLTYFQNEAQLEKSRLLSDRFSAERPKGSFSTLEIQRTEQGDSAMYLCASSLSTGNSNQPQHFGDGTRLSIL.

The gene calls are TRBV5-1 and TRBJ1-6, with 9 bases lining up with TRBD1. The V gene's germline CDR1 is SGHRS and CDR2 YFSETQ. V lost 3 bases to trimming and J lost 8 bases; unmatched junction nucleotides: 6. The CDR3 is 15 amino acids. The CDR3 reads CASSSGQGSDSPLHF. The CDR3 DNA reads TGCGCCAGCAGCTCGGGACAGGGCAGCGATTCACCCCTCCACTTT.

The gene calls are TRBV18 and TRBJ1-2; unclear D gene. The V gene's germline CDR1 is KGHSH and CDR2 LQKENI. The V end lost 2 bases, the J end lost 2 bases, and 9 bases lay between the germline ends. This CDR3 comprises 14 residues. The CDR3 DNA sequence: TGTGCCAGCTCACCAGAAGCGGGAAACTATGGCTACACCTTC. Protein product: CASSPEAGNYGYTF.

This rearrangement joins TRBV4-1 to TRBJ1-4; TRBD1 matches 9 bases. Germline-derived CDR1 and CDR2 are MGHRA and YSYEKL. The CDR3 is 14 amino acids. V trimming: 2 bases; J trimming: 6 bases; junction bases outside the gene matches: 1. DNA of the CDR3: TGCGCCAGCAGCCAACGACAGGGGGATGAAAAACTGTTTTTT. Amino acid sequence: CASSQRQGDEKLFF.

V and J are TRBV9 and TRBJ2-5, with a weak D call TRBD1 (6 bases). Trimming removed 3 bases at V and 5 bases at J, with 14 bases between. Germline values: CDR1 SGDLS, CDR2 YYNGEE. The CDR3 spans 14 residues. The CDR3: CASSAAQGYETQYF. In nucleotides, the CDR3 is TGTGCCAGCAGCGCCGCTCAGGGGTATGAGACCCAGTACTTC.